This passage covers 11 T cell receptor beta chains from one sample sequenced in a study of beta chain features in type 1 diabetes (dated by TCRdb to 2016 to 2019). No antigen has been identified for these receptors. What the study reported, not specific to this receptor: A moderate but significant shortening of TCRB CDR3 length was observed in type 1 diabetes patients in all four CD4+ subsets.

The library was produced with the immunoSEQ multiplex PCR assay. The entire amount of isolated RNA was reverse transcribed using the High Capacity cDNA Reverse Transcription Kit, so the sequenced TCRB transcripts were expressed ones. In its TCRdb copy, this immuneACCESS table keeps in-frame sequences only and misses some clones. Where compared with another copy, unresolved V genes explain less than half of these, and the others have no known cause. Across this sample there are roughly 140,000 clones, with about 9.4% seen only once. The ten largest clonotypes hold approximately 0.46% of the sample. Sequencing was carried out using central memory CD4+ T cells from blood. Every receptor here comes from a man aged 25 to 40 with type 1 diabetes.

A few counts support this clone. The chain recombines TRBV7-9 with TRBJ2-3; no clear D gene. V lost 7 bases and J 6 bases, leaving 14 bases between the germline ends. Germline-derived CDR1 and CDR2 are SEHNR and FQNEAQ (reference sequence). This CDR3 has 13 amino acids. Written as DNA, the CDR3 is TGTGCCAGCATCCACGATGACGGGGATACGCAGTATTTT. Its protein is CASIHDDGDTQYF.

The chain carries TRBV4-2 and TRBJ2-3; 7 nucleotides agree with TRBD2. The CDR3 length is 16 residues. The ends lost 2 bases at V and 2 bases at J; junction bases unmatched: 7. Germline CDR1 is LGHNA and CDR2 is YNFKEQ. Here the CDR3 DNA reads TGTGCCAGCAGCCAATGGACCGGGAGGACCACAGATACGCAGTATTTT. Protein: CASSQWTGRTTDTQYF.

In this sample, this clone turned up a few times. Other DNA sequences in this specimen translate into the identical CDR3. This sequence joins TRBV27 and TRBJ2-1; 10 bases map to TRBD2. After removal of 4 bases from V and 7 bases from J, the junction contained 4 bases not matched to a gene. The CDR3 runs 14 residues. Germline-derived CDR1 and CDR2 are MNHEY and SMNVEV (reference sequence). The CDR3 coding sequence is TGTGCCAGCAGTTCTAGCGGGAGAGGGAATGAGCAGTTCTTC. The encoded protein is CASSSSGRGNEQFF.

This clone was recorded a few times. This chain joins TRBV29-1 and TRBJ1-1; D gene unclear. The CDR3 has 12 amino acids. Between the trimmed V and J ends, which lost 3 bases and 7 bases, there was a span of 12 bases. Germline lookup yields CDR1 SQVTM and CDR2 ANQGSEA. The CDR3 sequence is CSVDDRTVEAFF. CDR3 DNA sequence: TGCAGCGTTGACGACCGGACTGTTGAAGCTTTCTTT.

This clone was detected a few times. This chain uses TRBV7-6 with TRBJ2-7; maybe TRBD1 (5 bases). The V end lost 1 base, the J end lost 6 bases, and 13 bases lay between the germline ends. The CDR3 has 14 residues. CDR1 and CDR2 (germline): SGHVS, FNYEAQ. CDR3 region: CASSLGQGDREQYF. The CDR3 DNA follows: TGTGCCAGCAGCTTAGGGCAGGGTGATCGCGAGCAGTACTTC.

This clone has just a few counts. The chain joins TRBV19 to TRBJ2-2; D uncertain. The length of the CDR3 is 15 residues. The germline gives CDR1 LNHDA, CDR2 SQIVND (reference sequence). V gave up 1 base and J gave up 2 bases, with 8 bases separating them. CDR3 sequence reads: CASSIGQTNTGELFF. DNA of the CDR3: TGTGCCAGTAGTATAGGCCAAACTAACACCGGGGAGCTGTTTTTT. Supplemented by reference TRBV19 and TRBJ2-2, the full variable domain reads DGGITQSPKYLFRKEGQNVTLSCEQNLNHDAMYWYRQDPGQGLRLIYYSQIVNDFQKGDIAEGYSVSREKKESFPLTVTSAQKNPTAFYLCASSIGQTNTGELFFGEGSRLTVL.

The chain is built from TRBV5-1 and TRBJ2-1; 8 bases align to TRBD2. V gave up 2 bases and J gave up 5 bases; unmatched junction bases: 0. The length of the CDR3 is 13 residues. Looked up from germline, CDR1 is SGHRS and CDR2 is YFSETQ. The chain's CDR3 is CASSFSGNNEQFF. The CDR3 bases are TGCGCCAGCAGCTTTAGCGGGAACAATGAGCAGTTCTTC.

The chain employs TRBV7-8 and TRBJ1-2, with D unresolved. CDR3 length: 13 amino acids. Per the germline V gene, CDR1 is SGHVS and CDR2 is FQNEAQ. V shed 5 bases and J shed 2 bases, with 9 bases lying between them. The CDR3 spells CASSTQSNYGYTF. CDR3 coding DNA: TGTGCCAGCAGCACACAATCAAACTATGGCTACACCTTC.

This clone was seen a few times. The genes are TRBV4-3 and TRBJ2-2, with 7 nucleotides matching TRBD1. V was pared by 8 bases and J by 4 bases, with 13 bases of the junction left unmatched. From germline, CDR1 is LGHNA and CDR2 YSLEER. The length of the CDR3 is 16 residues. The CDR3 sequence: CASGRPVTGFTGELFF. For the CDR3, the DNA is TGCGCCAGCGGACGACCGGTGACAGGGTTCACCGGGGAGCTGTTTTTT.

The chain recombines TRBV9 with TRBJ2-1, with D perhaps TRBD2 (5 bases). V was shortened by 5 bases and J by 3 bases, with 9 bases between the two germline ends. The germline V gene encodes CDR1 SGDLS and CDR2 YYNGEE. CDR3 length: 13 residues. The CDR3 here is CASRTGDYNEQFF. CDR3 coding DNA: TGTGCCAGCAGGACCGGGGACTACAATGAGCAGTTCTTC. The whole variable domain, remainder taken from reference TRBV9 and TRBJ2-1, is DSGVTQTPKHLITATGQRVTLRCSPRSGDLSVYWYQQSLDQGLQFLIQYYNGEERAKGNILERFSAQQFPDLHSELNLSSLELGDSALYFCASRTGDYNEQFFGPGTRLTVL.

The chain is built from TRBV27 and TRBJ1-1; 12 bases fit TRBD1. With V trimmed by 8 bases and J by 3 bases, 7 bases remained unmatched. Germline-derived CDR1 and CDR2 are MNHEY and SMNVEV (reference sequence). The CDR3 has 15 residues. CDR3 amino acids: CASLTGTGGYTEAFF. The DNA for the CDR3 is TGTGCCAGCCTTACCGGGACAGGGGGCTACACTGAAGCTTTCTTT.